The 27 T cell receptor beta chains presented below share a single source sample, sequenced in a study of shared clonotypes between healthy human individuals. Using immunoSEQ multiplex PCR, the repertoire was profiled, and TCRdb retains in-frame clones only, with some absent. The sample lists 2,500,000 or so clones, around nine tenths occurring once. Material for sequencing was naive CD4+ T cells sorted from blood. Documented subset: CD45RA+ positively selected. The receptors originated from a man aged 18-30 years in good health.

V usage is TRBV2 and J usage is TRBJ2-1, with D tentatively TRBD2 (6 bases). The CDR3 extends over 15 amino acids. Germline V gene data show CDR1 as SNHLY and CDR2 as FYNNEI. V lost 4 bases and J 8 bases, leaving 18 bases between the germline ends. Written as DNA, the CDR3 is TGTGCCAGCAGTGGGAGGAGCGGGCGCCTCGATGAGCAGTTCTTC. Its translation is CASSGRSGRLDEQFF.

The chain is built from TRBV5-1 and TRBJ2-4, with D unresolved. The CDR3 length is 14 residues. Per the germline V gene, CDR1 is SGHRS and CDR2 is YFSETQ. Trimming removed 4 bases at V and 8 bases at J, with 16 bases between. This chain's CDR3 is CASSEGPNQYIQYF. As DNA, the CDR3 is TGCGCCAGCAGCGAAGGACCCAACCAATACATTCAGTACTTC.

The rearrangement uses TRBV7-2 and TRBJ2-3; D uncertain. CDR3 length: 12 residues. V lost 3 bases to trimming and J lost 8 bases, with 9 bases between them. CDR1 and CDR2 (germline): SGHTA, FQGNSA. CDR3 residues: CASSFGPPTQYF. In DNA form, the CDR3 reads TGTGCCAGCAGCTTCGGGCCCCCTACGCAGTATTTT.

The J gene is TRBJ1-5, the V gene TRBV6-1; perhaps TRBD1 as D (5 bases). Germline V lookup: CDR1 MNHNS, CDR2 SASEGT. The CDR3 is 15 residues long. Trimming stripped 11 bases from V and 0 bases from J, with 17 bases between. CDR3 nucleotides: TGTGCCGTGCGGAGGGGTATTATTAGCAATCAGCCCCAGCATTTT. Encoded protein: CAVRRGIISNQPQHF.

This chain joins TRBV20-1 and TRBJ1-1; D is unclear. V was shortened by 6 bases and J by 3 bases, with 8 bases between the two germline ends. Germline CDR1 is DFQATT and CDR2 is SNEGSKA (reference sequence). The CDR3 consists of 11 residues. DNA for the CDR3: TGCAGTGCCCCGCGGGACACTGAAGCTTTCTTT. Residues: CSAPRDTEAFF.

This clone was counted between two and nine times. The chain is built from TRBV18 and TRBJ1-5, with TRBD1 as a possible D gene (5 bases). V was shortened by 0 bases and J by 5 bases, with 8 bases between the two germline ends. The CDR3 has 14 residues. In germline, CDR1 is KGHSH, CDR2 LQKENI. CDR3: CASSPPMGDQPQHF. CDR3 coding DNA: TGTGCCAGCTCACCACCTATGGGGGATCAGCCCCAGCATTTT.

DNA for the CDR3: TGTGCCAGCAGTTCCCCCGGACAGGGAGATGGCTACACCTTC. This gives the protein CASSSPGQGDGYTF. This rearrangement joins TRBV28 to TRBJ1-2, with 8 bases fitting TRBD1. The V gene's germline CDR1 is MDHEN and CDR2 SYDVKM. The CDR3 runs to 14 residues. Losses at the gene ends were 4 bases for V and 6 bases for J; bases not matched to a gene: 7.

The chain is built from TRBV29-1 and TRBJ2-2; D is possibly TRBD1 (6 bases). This CDR3 region has 13 residues. The germline V and J ends were trimmed by 4 bases and 2 bases, with 8 bases remaining between them. Germline V CDR1 and CDR2: SQVTM, ANQGSEA. Here the CDR3 DNA reads TGCAGCGTTGGGACAGTCAACACCGGGGAGCTGTTTTTT. Translating it yields CSVGTVNTGELFF.

The V call is TRBV7-2, the J call TRBJ2-5; 7 bases match TRBD2. The V gene end was trimmed by 5 bases and the J gene end by 5 bases; junction bases not matched to a gene: 14. CDR3 length equals 16 residues. Germline lookup yields CDR1 SGHTA and CDR2 FQGNSA. CDR3 in DNA: TGTGCCAGCAGCCATAGTAGCGCTGGGAGGGCTGAGACCCAGTACTTC. This encodes CASSHSSAGRAETQYF.

This clone was observed a single time. The chain carries TRBV4-2 and TRBJ2-7; tentatively, D is TRBD2 (5 bases). Trimming stripped 3 bases from V and 9 bases from J, with 12 bases between. The CDR3 totals 12 residues. Germline-derived CDR1 and CDR2 are LGHNA and YNFKEQ. CDR3 in DNA: TGTGCCAGCAGCCACTTCGAGGGCCTGCAGTACTTC. Translating gives CASSHFEGLQYF.

The count of this clone is one. J is TRBJ1-2 and V is TRBV5-5; 9 bases are shared with TRBD1. V trimming: 4 bases; J trimming: 5 bases; junction bases outside the gene matches: 3. The CDR3 sequence is 13 residues long. Germline CDR1 is SGHKS and CDR2 is YYEKEE (reference sequence). In DNA, the CDR3 is TGTGCCAGCAGCACTGACAGGGGGTATGGCTACACCTTC. It codes for CASSTDRGYGYTF.

The genes are TRBV5-1 and TRBJ2-3; 13 bases fit TRBD2. The CDR3 is 17 amino acids. The V gene's germline CDR1 is SGHRS and CDR2 YFSETQ. The V gene end was trimmed by 0 bases and the J gene end by 2 bases; junction bases not matched to a gene: 3. The CDR3 DNA is TGCGCCAGCAGCTTGGGGGGGACTAGCGGGGCCACAGATACGCAGTATTTT. The encoded protein is CASSLGGTSGATDTQYF.

This clone has just one count. The junction departs from the called germline gene at one end, perhaps through a read error. The chain couples TRBV7-3 to TRBJ2-3; D ambiguous. CDR1 SGHTA and CDR2 FQGTGA come from the germline V gene. This CDR3 region has 13 residues. CDR3 in amino acids: CASSVTYTDTQYF. CDR3 nucleotides: TGTGCCAGCAGCGTAACTTACACAGATACGCAGTATTTT.

Only one count was recorded for this clone. The chain couples TRBV6-1 to TRBJ1-2; 10 bases map to TRBD1. CDR1 and CDR2 from the germline V gene are MNHNS and SASEGT. V shed 5 bases and J 0 bases; nucleotides not matched to a gene: 9. The CDR3 consists of 17 residues. CDR3 DNA: TGTGCCAGCAGTAAAGGGACAGGGGCTAGAGCTAACTATGGCTACACCTTC. Its protein is CASSKGTGARANYGYTF.

The rearrangement links TRBV19 to TRBJ1-6; no firm D call. Germline loops: CDR1 LNHDA, CDR2 SQIVND (reference sequence). The length of the CDR3 is 14 residues. Trimming shortened V by 6 bases and J by 11 bases, and 17 bases separated the two germline ends. The CDR3 sequence: CASSSGPRETPLHF. In DNA, the CDR3 is TGTGCCAGTAGCTCGGGCCCCCGCGAGACACCCCTCCACTTT.

The rearrangement joins TRBV30 to TRBJ2-3; D might be TRBD1 or TRBD2, each matching 5 bases. The germline V gene encodes CDR1 GTSNPN and CDR2 SVGIG (reference sequence). The V and J ends lost 1 base and 1 base respectively, with 15 bases between them. The CDR3 runs to 16 residues. The DNA of the CDR3 is TGTGCCTGGAGTGCTTATGGGGGAGTTGGCACAGATACGCAGTATTTT. This gives the protein CAWSAYGGVGTDTQYF.

The genes are TRBV29-1 and TRBJ1-1, with D possibly TRBD1 on 5 matching bases. Trimming removed 5 bases from V and 0 bases from J, with 25 bases in between. The CDR3 runs 18 residues. Germline CDR1 reads SQVTM; CDR2 reads ANQGSEA. CDR3 loop: CSVQAHNGAPFMNTEAFF. CDR3 bases: TGCAGCGTTCAAGCTCATAATGGGGCTCCATTTATGAACACTGAAGCTTTCTTT.

This clone has a single count. V gene TRBV5-5 combines with J gene TRBJ2-5; tentatively, D is TRBD1 (5 bases). The germline V gene encodes CDR1 SGHKS and CDR2 YYEKEE (reference sequence). There are 15 residues in the CDR3. V was shortened by 2 bases and J by 1 base, with 12 bases between the two germline ends. CDR3 DNA sequence: TGTGCCAGCAGCTTAACAGGAATAGTCCAAGAGACCCAGTACTTC. This sequence encodes CASSLTGIVQETQYF.

Concerning this clone itself: Other DNA sequences in the sample encode the same CDR3. The V and J genes are TRBV9 and TRBJ2-2; D may be TRBD2 (6 bases). Trimming took 1 base from V and 2 from J, leaving 6 bases between them. Germline V lookup: CDR1 SGDLS, CDR2 YYNGEE. The CDR3 has 14 residues. CDR3 loop: CASSVTSNTGELFF. For the CDR3, the DNA is TGTGCCAGCAGCGTAACTAGCAACACCGGGGAGCTGTTTTTT.

This clone occurred once. This chain uses TRBV6-6 with TRBJ2-7; D uncertain. V lost 4 bases and J lost 8, with 12 bases in between. The CDR3 is made up of 12 amino acids. CDR1 and CDR2 (germline): MNHNY, SVGAGI (reference sequence). As DNA, the CDR3 is TGTGCCAGCAGTTCGGAGATACGACAGCAGTACTTC. As protein: CASSSEIRQQYF.

The chain uses TRBV10-3 and TRBJ2-1; 9 bases are shared with TRBD2. CDR3 length: 17 amino acids. From germline, CDR1 is ENHRY and CDR2 SYGVKD. Trimming cost V 0 bases and J 5 bases; bases outside gene matches: 8. The chain's CDR3 is CAISESLLLAGNNEQFF. The CDR3 DNA sequence: TGTGCCATCAGTGAGTCGTTGTTGCTAGCGGGGAACAATGAGCAGTTCTTC.

The CDR3 coding sequence is TGTGCCAGCAGACCCCGGGACTCCTTCGTGGAGACCCAGTACTTC. This gives the protein CASRPRDSFVETQYF. The chain joins TRBV5-4 to TRBJ2-5, with a tentative D call TRBD2 (6 bases). Trimming stripped 5 bases from V and 5 bases from J, with 19 bases between. Germline loops: CDR1 SGHNT, CDR2 YYREEE (reference sequence). The CDR3 sequence is 15 residues long.

The chain combines TRBV28 with TRBJ2-1; 9 positions match TRBD2. Germline values: CDR1 MDHEN, CDR2 SYDVKM. J lost 5 bases, V lost 3 bases, and 8 bases had no gene match. The length of the CDR3 is 16 residues. CDR3 nucleotide sequence: TGTGCCAGCAGTTTTGTCGCTAGCGGGGAGGACAATGAGCAGTTCTTC. It translates to CASSFVASGEDNEQFF.

J is TRBJ2-6 and V is TRBV7-2; D is possibly TRBD1 (6 bases). Germline lookup yields CDR1 SGHTA and CDR2 FQGNSA. Trimming removed 5 bases at V and 2 bases at J, with 19 bases between. This CDR3 spans 18 amino acids. CDR3 residues: CASSPFKQGGAGANVLTF. CDR3 nucleotides: TGTGCCAGCAGCCCGTTTAAACAGGGTGGGGCTGGGGCCAACGTCCTGACTTTC.

The gene calls are TRBV5-1 and TRBJ2-3; D may match TRBD1 or TRBD2 (5 bases each). V lost 7 bases, J lost 1 base, and 13 bases lay in between. The CDR3 contains 14 residues. Germline V gene data show CDR1 as SGHRS and CDR2 as YFSETQ. CDR3 amino acids: CASVSGSGTDTQYF. The CDR3, as DNA: TGCGCCAGCGTATCAGGGAGTGGCACAGATACGCAGTATTTT.

The rearrangement joins TRBV7-2 to TRBJ2-5, with D maybe TRBD2 (6 bases). The V gene lost 2 bases and the J gene lost 3 bases, with 19 bases spanning the gap. The germline CDR1 and CDR2 sequences are SGHTA and FQGNSA. The CDR3 sequence is 17 residues long. The CDR3 protein is CASSLIPGTGNKETQYF. For the CDR3, the DNA is TGTGCCAGCAGCTTAATTCCGGGGACTGGGAATAAAGAGACCCAGTACTTC.

The chain combines TRBV5-1 with TRBJ1-6; D gene uncertain. Germline-derived CDR1 and CDR2 are SGHRS and YFSETQ. The V end was cut by 4 bases, the J end by 4 bases, with 18 bases between. The CDR3 loop spans 17 amino acids. The CDR3 loop is CASSPKDVGPYNSPLHF. The CDR3 DNA sequence: TGCGCCAGCAGCCCAAAGGACGTAGGCCCTTATAATTCACCCCTCCACTTT.